These T cell receptor beta chains were read from a single sample in a study of CD8 T cells in ankylosing spondylitis. TCRdb recomputed calls from the 5' RACE reads with MiXCR, one row per CDR3 protein. The sample has 700,000 or so distinct CDR3 sequences, roughly 20% seen once. Sequenced sample: blood, either unsorted or a sorted T cell fraction (not recorded which). The receptors were sampled from a male donor with ankylosing spondylitis. CDR3s include the opening cysteine and the closing phenylalanine or tryptophan. The order of the fields is CDR3 DNA, CDR3 protein, CDR3 length, V gene, D gene, clone size, J gene. The D gene is left open where the match is weak. Size is omitted from some rows. Given values are once, few, many or a class for expanded clones.

CDR3nt: TGTGCCAGCAGTGAGGACAGGGTGAACACTGAAGCTTTCTTT
CDR3aa: CASSEDRVNTEAFF
len: 14
v_gene: TRBV6-2/TRBV6-3
d_gene: TRBD1
abundance: few
j_gene: TRBJ1-1

CDR3nt: TGTGCCAGCAGCCCGACAGGGGGCGGGTTCGAGCAGTACTTC
CDR3aa: CASSPTGGGFEQYF
len: 14
v_gene: TRBV12-3/TRBV12-4
d_gene: TRBD1
abundance: NA
j_gene: TRBJ2-7

CDR3nt: TGCGCCAGCAGCCAAGAGGAGGGGATGGGGTCCCACGAGCAGTACTTC
CDR3aa: CASSQEEGMGSHEQYF
len: 16
v_gene: TRBV4-3
d_gene: NA
abundance: NA
j_gene: TRBJ2-7

CDR3nt: TGTGCCAGCAGTTTAGGGACTAGCGGGAAGTACTTC
CDR3aa: CASSLGTSGKYF
len: 12
v_gene: TRBV28
d_gene: TRBD2
abundance: few
j_gene: TRBJ2-7

CDR3nt: TGCGCCAGCAGCCAAGACTTCACTGAGCAGTCGCAGTATTTT
CDR3aa: CASSQDFTEQSQYF
len: 14
v_gene: TRBV4-1
d_gene: NA
abundance: few
j_gene: TRBJ2-3

CDR3nt: TGTGCCAGCAGTTGGGGCGGGAGCCTGGCGACCCAGTACTTC
CDR3aa: CASSWGGSLATQYF
len: 14
v_gene: TRBV6-5
d_gene: TRBD2
abundance: NA
j_gene: TRBJ2-5

CDR3nt: TGTGCCAGCAGCCCGAGCCCCCGGGACTACTCCTACGAGCAGTACTTC
CDR3aa: CASSPSPRDYSYEQYF
len: 16
v_gene: TRBV7-2
d_gene: TRBD2
abundance: few
j_gene: TRBJ2-7

CDR3nt: TGTGCCAGCAGCCACTTCTATCGGGTAGCTGAGAATGAGCAGTTCTTC
CDR3aa: CASSHFYRVAENEQFF
len: 16
v_gene: TRBV3-1
d_gene: NA
abundance: few
j_gene: TRBJ2-1

CDR3nt: TGCAGCGTTGCACCGACCAACTACGAGCAGTACTTC
CDR3aa: CSVAPTNYEQYF
len: 12
v_gene: TRBV29-1
d_gene: NA
abundance: few
j_gene: TRBJ2-7

CDR3nt: TGTGCCAGCAGCCGTAGCGGGGGCGAAATAGATACGCAGTATTTT
CDR3aa: CASSRSGGEIDTQYF
len: 15
v_gene: TRBV3-1
d_gene: TRBD2
abundance: NA
j_gene: TRBJ2-3

CDR3nt: TGCGCCAGCAGCCAAGTGGATTATAGCAATCAGCCCCAGCATTTT
CDR3aa: CASSQVDYSNQPQHF
len: 15
v_gene: TRBV4-1
d_gene: NA
abundance: NA
j_gene: TRBJ1-5

CDR3nt: TGCGCCAGCAGCTTGGAGCGGGGCGCCTTCTACGAGCAGTACTTC
CDR3aa: CASSLERGAFYEQYF
len: 15
v_gene: TRBV5-1
d_gene: TRBD2
abundance: many
j_gene: TRBJ2-7

CDR3nt: TGTGCCAGCAGACCTAGCGGGAGTAGGTACGAGCAGTACTTC
CDR3aa: CASRPSGSRYEQYF
len: 14
v_gene: TRBV3-1
d_gene: TRBD2
abundance: many
j_gene: TRBJ2-7

CDR3nt: TGTGCCAGCTCACCTCCGGCTAGCGGGAGGGCGACCGGCGATGAGCAGTTCTTC
CDR3aa: CASSPPASGRATGDEQFF
len: 18
v_gene: TRBV18
d_gene: TRBD2
abundance: NA
j_gene: TRBJ2-1

CDR3nt: TGTGCCAGCAGTGGGGACAGGGGGCAGGGAGAAAAACTGTTTTTT
CDR3aa: CASSGDRGQGEKLFF
len: 15
v_gene: TRBV2
d_gene: TRBD1
abundance: few
j_gene: TRBJ1-4

CDR3nt: TGTGCCAGCAGTTTTCTAGCGGGAGACTACAATGAGCAGTTCTTC
CDR3aa: CASSFLAGDYNEQFF
len: 15
v_gene: TRBV27
d_gene: TRBD2
abundance: few
j_gene: TRBJ2-1

CDR3nt: TGTGCCAGCACCAGACAGGGGGCGTCCTACAATGAGCAGTTCTTC
CDR3aa: CASTRQGASYNEQFF
len: 15
v_gene: TRBV6-2/TRBV6-3
d_gene: TRBD1
abundance: NA
j_gene: TRBJ2-1

CDR3nt: TGCAGTGCTAGAGGTCTCGACAGGGGTGTTAATGAAAAACTGTTTTTT
CDR3aa: CSARGLDRGVNEKLFF
len: 16
v_gene: TRBV20-1
d_gene: TRBD1
abundance: few
j_gene: TRBJ1-4

CDR3nt: TGCAGCGTTGGGCCGACAGGGCTCAAGAGCACTGAAGCTTTCTTT
CDR3aa: CSVGPTGLKSTEAFF
len: 15
v_gene: TRBV29-1
d_gene: TRBD1
abundance: few
j_gene: TRBJ1-1

CDR3nt: TGTGCCAGCACCCCGGGACTGCACAGGGAAGCTTTCTTT
CDR3aa: CASTPGLHREAFF
len: 13
v_gene: TRBV6-6
d_gene: NA
abundance: NA
j_gene: TRBJ1-1

CDR3nt: TGCAGCGTTGAAGATGTGGCGGGAGCAGAATACAATGAGCAGTTCTTC
CDR3aa: CSVEDVAGAEYNEQFF
len: 16
v_gene: TRBV29-1
d_gene: TRBD2
abundance: few
j_gene: TRBJ2-1

CDR3nt: TGTGCCAGCAGTTTAAGGACTCGGGAAGAGACCCAGTACTTC
CDR3aa: CASSLRTREETQYF
len: 14
v_gene: TRBV12-3/TRBV12-4
d_gene: NA
abundance: NA
j_gene: TRBJ2-5

CDR3nt: TGTGCCAGCAACCAGGGGGTTCCTTCCACAGATACGCAGTATTTT
CDR3aa: CASNQGVPSTDTQYF
len: 15
v_gene: TRBV5-5
d_gene: TRBD1
abundance: few
j_gene: TRBJ2-3

CDR3nt: TGTGCCAGCAGCTTAGGTGCGGCAGTGGTGGACAATGAGCAGTTCTTC
CDR3aa: CASSLGAAVVDNEQFF
len: 16
v_gene: TRBV7-2
d_gene: NA
abundance: NA
j_gene: TRBJ2-1

CDR3nt: TGTGCCAGCAGTTCGGGTTACAATCAGCCCCAGCATTTT
CDR3aa: CASSSGYNQPQHF
len: 13
v_gene: TRBV28
d_gene: NA
abundance: NA
j_gene: TRBJ1-5

CDR3nt: TGCGCCAGCAGTCAATCGCTCAGGACTACTACCGAGGGGGGCAATCAGCCCCAGCATTTT
CDR3aa: CASSQSLRTTTEGGNQPQHF
len: 20
v_gene: TRBV23-1
d_gene: NA
abundance: NA
j_gene: TRBJ1-5

CDR3nt: TGTGCCAGCAGCCCTCGCCTAGCGGAGGGGAACGGTACGCAGTATTTT
CDR3aa: CASSPRLAEGNGTQYF
len: 16
v_gene: TRBV7-9
d_gene: TRBD2
abundance: NA
j_gene: TRBJ2-3